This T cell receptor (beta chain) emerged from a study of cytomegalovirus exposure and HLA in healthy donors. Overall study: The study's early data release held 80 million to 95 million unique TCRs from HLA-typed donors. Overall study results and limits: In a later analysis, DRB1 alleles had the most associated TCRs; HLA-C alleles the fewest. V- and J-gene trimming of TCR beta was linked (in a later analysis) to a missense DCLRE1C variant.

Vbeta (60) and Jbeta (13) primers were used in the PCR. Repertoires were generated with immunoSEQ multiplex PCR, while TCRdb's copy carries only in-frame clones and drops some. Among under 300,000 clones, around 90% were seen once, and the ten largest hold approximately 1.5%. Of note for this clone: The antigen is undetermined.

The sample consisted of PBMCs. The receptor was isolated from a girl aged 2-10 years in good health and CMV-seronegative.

The CDR3 region has the DNA TGCGCCAGCAGCCAAACAGGGAGCACCGGGGAGCTGTTTTTT. Translation: CASSQTGSTGELFF. The rearrangement joins TRBV4-1 to TRBJ2-2, with D tentatively TRBD1 (6 bases). V lost 2 bases and J lost 4, with 8 bases in between. CDR1 MGHRA and CDR2 YSYEKL come from the germline V gene. This CDR3 is 14 amino acids long.